This entry lists 26 T cell receptor beta chains sequenced from one sample in a study of shared clonotypes between healthy human individuals. Sequenced by immunoSEQ multiplex PCR; TCRdb stores in-frame clones only, minus some. The table has over a million clones, more than 75% seen once. Sequencing input: memory CD4+ T cells from PBMCs. Documented subset: CD45RA-negative fraction. Receptor source: a young man in good health. Some clones in this sample may be carry-over from other donors' samples.

CDR3 residues: CASSLGYQREQYF. CDR3 bases: TGTGCCAGCAGCTTAGGTTACCAGCGGGAGCAGTACTTC. V is TRBV11-3 and J is TRBJ2-5, with 8 nucleotides matching TRBD2. The V gene end was trimmed by 1 base and the J gene end by 11 bases; junction bases not matched to a gene: 6. Germline CDR1 SGHNT, CDR2 YENEEA. CDR3 size: 13 residues.

Remarks on this clone: Distinct nucleotide sequences in the sample also encode this CDR3. V and J are TRBV7-9 and TRBJ2-7; D possibly corresponds to TRBD1 (6 bases). The CDR3 has 14 residues. Per germline, CDR1 SEHNR and CDR2 FQNEAQ (reference sequence). Trimming shortened V by 6 bases and J by 0 bases, and 12 bases separated the two germline ends. CDR3 protein: CASSLTGSSYEQYF. CDR3 DNA sequence: TGTGCCAGCAGTTTAACAGGGAGCTCCTACGAGCAGTACTTC. Full variable domain (missing parts from reference TRBV7-9 and TRBJ2-7): DTGVSQNPRHKITKRGQNVTFRCDPISEHNRLYWYRQTLGQGPEFLTYFQNEAQLEKSRLLSDRFSAERPKGSFSTLEIQRTEQGDSAMYLCASSLTGSSYEQYFGPGTRLTVT.

J is TRBJ1-4 and V is TRBV28; 9 bases fit TRBD1. The CDR3 length is 15 residues. The ends lost 5 bases at V and 8 bases at J; junction bases unmatched: 9. Germline CDR1 is MDHEN and CDR2 is SYDVKM. This chain's CDR3 is CASSRPGQGVEKLFF. For the CDR3, the DNA is TGTGCCAGCAGTAGACCGGGACAGGGAGTAGAAAAACTGTTTTTT.

This clone was seen only a few times. V gene TRBV19 combines with J gene TRBJ1-1; D is unclear. The CDR3 length is 15 residues. Trimming removed 6 bases from V and 1 base from J, with 15 bases in between. The germline gives CDR1 LNHDA, CDR2 SQIVND (reference sequence). This CDR3 is CASSRPGRTNTEAFF. CDR3 nucleotides: TGTGCCAGTAGCCGACCCGGACGGACGAACACTGAAGCTTTCTTT.

The chain uses TRBV11-3 and TRBJ2-2; D unresolved. Germline V gene lookup returns CDR1 SGHNT and CDR2 YENEEA. Trimming cost V 2 bases and J 5 bases, with 9 bases left between them. The CDR3 totals 14 residues. The CDR3 loop reads CASSLNLGTGELFF. Here the CDR3 DNA reads TGTGCCAGCAGCTTAAATTTAGGGACCGGGGAGCTGTTTTTT. Using reference TRBV11-3 and TRBJ2-2 for the parts outside the CDR3, the full variable domain is EAGVVQSPRYKIIEKKQPVAFWCNPISGHNTLYWYLQNLGQGPELLIRYENEEAVDDSQLPKDRFSAERLKGVDSTLKIQPAELGDSAVYLCASSLNLGTGELFFGEGSRLTVL.

The sample holds one count of this clone. V and J are TRBV15 and TRBJ1-4; D gene unclear. Trimming pared 4 bases from V and 0 bases from J, leaving 9 bases between. The CDR3 length is 15 residues. Germline V gives CDR1 LNHNV, CDR2 YYDKDF (reference sequence). The CDR3, as DNA: TGTGCCACCAGCAAAGGACGGACAACTAATGAAAAACTGTTTTTT. Amino acids: CATSKGRTTNEKLFF.

The chain links TRBV5-1 to TRBJ2-7, with no clear D. The length of the CDR3 is 14 residues. Looked up from germline, CDR1 is SGHRS and CDR2 is YFSETQ. V gave up 4 bases and J gave up 1 base, with 12 bases separating them. The CDR3 DNA reads TGCGCCAGCAGCCCTGTGCAGGCTTCCTACGAGCAGTACTTC. Translation: CASSPVQASYEQYF.

The rearrangement links TRBV10-3 to TRBJ1-2, with 9 bases aligning to TRBD1. Germline lookup yields CDR1 ENHRY and CDR2 SYGVKD. The CDR3 spans 16 residues. J lost 6 bases, V lost 3 bases, and 11 bases had no gene match. As DNA, the CDR3 is TGTGCCATCAGTGAAAGGCGGGGACAGGGACGCGATGGCTACACCTTC. Residues: CAISERRGQGRDGYTF.

This rearrangement joins TRBV7-2 to TRBJ2-5, with TRBD2 matching over 7 bases. The CDR3 has 14 residues. The germline gives CDR1 SGHTA, CDR2 FQGNSA. The trim removed 1 base at V and 5 bases at J, leaving 4 bases unmatched. The CDR3 is CASSLGGSYETQYF. Here the CDR3 DNA reads TGTGCCAGCAGCTTAGGCGGGAGCTACGAGACCCAGTACTTC.

The gene calls are TRBV7-2 and TRBJ1-5; D is unresolved. V dropped 1 base and J dropped 0 bases, with 4 bases sitting between them. Germline V CDR1 and CDR2: SGHTA, FQGNSA. CDR3 length equals 14 residues. The CDR3 sequence is CASSLVPSNQPQHF. For the CDR3, the DNA is TGTGCCAGCAGCTTAGTTCCTAGCAATCAGCCCCAGCATTTT.

The chain uses TRBV7-6 and TRBJ2-2, with TRBD2 matching 14 bases. The CDR3 runs to 18 residues. The germline V gene has CDR1 SGHVS and CDR2 FNYEAQ. The V and J ends lost 5 bases and 5 bases, in that order; junction bases with no gene match: 10. The CDR3 DNA follows: TGTGCCAGCAGCCCCCGGACTAGCGGGAGGTCTAGGACCGGGGAGCTGTTTTTT. It yields the protein CASSPRTSGRSRTGELFF. Full variable domain (rest looked up from reference TRBV7-6 and TRBJ2-2): GAGVSQSPRYKVTKRGQDVALRCDPISGHVSLYWYRQALGQGPEFLTYFNYEAQQDKSGLPNDRFSAERPEGSISTLTIQRTEQRDSAMYRCASSPRTSGRSRTGELFFGEGSRLTVL.

The chain uses TRBV6-5 and TRBJ1-1; 7 bases are shared with TRBD1. V was clipped by 1 base and J by 6 bases; unmatched bases: 2. Germline V lookup: CDR1 MNHEY, CDR2 SVGAGI. The CDR3 is 13 amino acids. The CDR3 is CASSYYGTAEAFF. As DNA, the CDR3 is TGTGCCAGCAGTTACTATGGGACAGCTGAAGCTTTCTTT.

The gene calls are TRBV10-3 and TRBJ2-7; 7 bases are shared with TRBD1. Germline lookup yields CDR1 ENHRY and CDR2 SYGVKD. This CDR3 spans 14 amino acids. The V segment lost 5 bases and the J segment 4 bases; nucleotides outside the gene matches: 8. The CDR3 sequence: CAISTETGSYEQYF. DNA of the CDR3: TGTGCCATCAGTACCGAGACAGGGTCGTACGAGCAGTACTTC.

This clone was seen once. A clone one base away is much larger, so this may be a read error. J is TRBJ1-1 and V is TRBV2, with D perhaps matching TRBD1 (6 bases). V lost 5 bases, J lost 4 bases, and 11 bases lay in between. This CDR3 region has 13 residues. Germline values: CDR1 SNHLY, CDR2 FYNNEI. This CDR3 reads CASSSTGTTEAFF. The CDR3 bases are TGTGCCAGCAGTTCCACAGGGACCACTGAAGCTTTCTTT.

The chain recombines TRBV28 with TRBJ2-5; tentatively, D is TRBD1 (8 bases). The germline V and J ends were trimmed by 4 bases and 7 bases, with 22 bases remaining between them. The CDR3 is made up of 16 amino acids. Germline CDR1 and CDR2: MDHEN and SYDVKM. The CDR3 protein is CASSSPGGRGLGTQYF. The CDR3 region has the DNA TGTGCCAGCAGTTCCCCGGGGGGCAGGGGGCTTGGGACCCAGTACTTC.

This clone was seen only once. Other DNA sequences in this sample translate to the same CDR3. J is TRBJ2-5 and V is TRBV7-2; D call uncertain. Germline V lookup: CDR1 SGHTA, CDR2 FQGNSA. The CDR3 totals 14 residues. Trimming removed 5 bases at V and 2 bases at J, with 12 bases between. CDR3 in DNA: TGTGCCAGCAGCCCCGGAGCAGTACAAGAGACCCAGTACTTC. Encoded protein: CASSPGAVQETQYF.

The chain recombines TRBV9 with TRBJ2-7; D uncertain. The germline V gene encodes CDR1 SGDLS and CDR2 YYNGEE. The V and J ends lost 3 bases and 0 bases respectively, with 10 bases between them. This CDR3 spans 14 amino acids. CDR3 nucleotides: TGTGCCAGCAGCGCCCAAGTAACCTCCTACGAGCAGTACTTC. It specifies CASSAQVTSYEQYF.

V is TRBV13 and J is TRBJ1-4; D remains ambiguous. Trimming left V 3 bases short and J 5 bases short, with 19 bases between. CDR1 PRHDT and CDR2 FYEKMQ come from the germline V gene (reference sequence). The CDR3 is 17 amino acids. In nucleotides, the CDR3 is TGTGCCAGCAGCTTGAGAAGGGAAGATCGGCTAAATGAAAAACTGTTTTTT. This sequence encodes CASSLRREDRLNEKLFF.

The chain links TRBV6-1 to TRBJ2-3; D is ambiguous. CDR1 and CDR2 (germline): MNHNS, SASEGT. The CDR3 has 13 residues. Trimming took off 6 bases at V and 4 bases at J, with 11 bases between the two ends. CDR3 loop: CASRVGLADTQYF. CDR3 nucleotides: TGTGCCAGCAGAGTAGGGTTAGCAGATACGCAGTATTTT.

The chain joins TRBV18 to TRBJ2-7; the D gene could be TRBD1 or TRBD2 (6 bases each). This CDR3 contains 13 residues. Germline CDR1 is KGHSH and CDR2 is LQKENI. Trimming stripped 1 base from V and 7 bases from J, with 11 bases between. CDR3 bases: TGTGCCAGCTCACCACGGGGGGCGCAAGAGCAGTACTTC. Its translation: CASSPRGAQEQYF.

This chain links TRBV18 with TRBJ2-7, with 9 bases that match TRBD2. V trimming: 3 bases; J trimming: 2 bases; junction bases outside the gene matches: 8. Germline assignment: CDR1 KGHSH and CDR2 LQKENI. The CDR3 runs to 16 residues. In DNA, the CDR3 is TGTGCCAGCTCACCCCCCTTAGCGGGGGACACCTACGAGCAGTACTTC. It codes for CASSPPLAGDTYEQYF.

This clone was counted a few times. V usage is TRBV2 and J usage is TRBJ1-2; 8 positions match TRBD1. This CDR3 contains 14 residues. Trimming removed 6 bases from V and 7 bases from J; junction bases left unmatched: 10. CDR1 SNHLY and CDR2 FYNNEI come from the germline V gene. The CDR3 loop is CASRQTTGEGGYTF. Here the CDR3 DNA reads TGTGCCAGCAGACAGACGACAGGGGAAGGTGGCTACACCTTC.

J is TRBJ2-1 and V is TRBV6-1; 10 bases map to TRBD2. The ends lost 10 bases at V and 7 bases at J; junction bases unmatched: 10. CDR1 is MNHNS, CDR2 SASEGT, per germline. The CDR3 totals 14 residues. The CDR3 region is CATQPPTSGNEQFF. CDR3 nucleotide sequence: TGTGCCACCCAACCCCCGACTAGCGGGAATGAGCAGTTCTTC.

V usage is TRBV5-1 and J usage is TRBJ2-5; no firm D call. The CDR3 covers 12 residues. The V end lost 4 bases, the J end lost 4 bases, and 8 bases lay between the germline ends. Germline assignment: CDR1 SGHRS and CDR2 YFSETQ. The DNA for the CDR3 is TGCGCCAGCAGCCGAGGTGGAGAGACCCAGTACTTC. This translates into CASSRGGETQYF.

The chain employs TRBV25-1 and TRBJ2-5; no firm D call. Trimming pared 2 bases from V and 11 bases from J, leaving 9 bases between. There are 11 residues in the CDR3. Germline CDR1 is MGHDK and CDR2 is SYGVNS. CDR3 amino acids: CASSERGEQYF. The CDR3, as DNA: TGTGCCAGCAGTGAACGCGGAGAGCAGTACTTC. Drawing the rest from reference TRBV25-1 and TRBJ2-5, the complete variable domain is EADIYQTPRYLVIGTGKKITLECSQTMGHDKMYWYQQDPGMELHLIHYSYGVNSTEKGDLSSESTVSRIRTEHFPLTLESARPSHTSQYLCASSERGEQYFGPGTRLLVL.

This sequence joins TRBV5-8 and TRBJ2-1, with a weak D call TRBD2 (5 bases). Germline CDR1 reads SGHTS; CDR2 reads YDEGEE. Trimming removed 4 bases at V and 0 bases at J, with 8 bases between. This CDR3 is 14 amino acids long. The CDR3 nucleotides are TGTGCCAGCAGCGACGGACTCTCCTACAATGAGCAGTTCTTC. Translated, it gives CASSDGLSYNEQFF.